The 19 T cell receptor beta chains in this list originate from one sample, sequenced in a study of CD8+ T cells in alopecia areata. Regarding treatment: oral pan-JAK inhibitor, 5-10 mg twice daily. The sequencing template was cDNA reverse transcribed from extracted RNA. Here immunoSEQ multiplex PCR was the method, and the copy in TCRdb shows in-frame clones only, minus some. The sample contains 200,000 to 250,000 clones, roughly two fifths of which appear only once. The specimen comprised CD4+ T cells sorted from blood, sampled at week 34, from a patient treated with tofacitinib. All receptors derive from a human donor with alopecia areata.

The genes are TRBV9 and TRBJ2-5; 10 bases agree with TRBD2. Germline-derived CDR1 and CDR2 are SGDLS and YYNGEE. CDR3 length equals 15 residues. The V and J ends lost 4 bases and 3 bases, in that order; junction bases with no gene match: 6. The CDR3 DNA follows: TGTGCCAGCAGCACGGGACTAGCGCAAGAAGAGACCCAGTACTTC. It yields the protein CASSTGLAQEETQYF.

This clone showed up many times. V and J are TRBV6-1 and TRBJ2-3; 8 bases fit TRBD2. The germline V gene has CDR1 MNHNS and CDR2 SASEGT. With 6 bases clipped from V and 3 bases from J, the junction kept 8 bases outside the gene matches. The CDR3 has 15 residues. Written as DNA, the CDR3 is TGTGCCAGCAGCGTGGGACTAGAAGTAACAGATACGCAGTATTTT. It is translated as CASSVGLEVTDTQYF.

The chain has TRBV7-9 and TRBJ2-2; 11 bases line up with TRBD2. This CDR3 contains 15 residues. Trimming removed 5 bases from V and 5 bases from J; junction bases left unmatched: 4. Germline V gives CDR1 SEHNR, CDR2 FQNEAQ (reference sequence). DNA of the CDR3: TGTGCCAGCAGCCGACTAGCGGGGAGGACCGGGGAGCTGTTTTTT. Its protein product is CASSRLAGRTGELFF.

This clone showed up just once. V gene TRBV5-1 combines with J gene TRBJ2-7, with TRBD1 as a possible D gene (5 bases). There are 14 residues in the CDR3. Trimming removed 4 bases at V and 5 bases at J, with 16 bases between. Looked up from germline, CDR1 is SGHRS and CDR2 is YFSETQ. DNA of the CDR3: TGCGCCAGCAGCACTGGACAAGTACCCCACGAGCAGTACTTC. This codes for CASSTGQVPHEQYF.

The V gene is TRBV5-1, the J gene TRBJ1-1; D gene unclear. V was trimmed by 4 bases and J by 3 bases, leaving 10 bases between them. Germline CDR1 and CDR2: SGHRS and YFSETQ. The CDR3 length is 13 residues. This CDR3 is CASSANIDTEAFF. CDR3 bases: TGCGCCAGCAGCGCAAACATAGACACTGAAGCTTTCTTT.

This clone was counted a few times. J is TRBJ1-4 and V is TRBV6-5, with D tentatively TRBD1 (6 bases). Trimming took off 4 bases at V and 4 bases at J, with 7 bases between the two ends. CDR3 length: 13 residues. CDR1 is MNHEY, CDR2 SVGAGI, per germline. The CDR3 here is CASSWTVNEKLFF. DNA for the CDR3: TGTGCCAGCAGTTGGACAGTTAATGAAAAACTGTTTTTT.

The genes are TRBV6-1 and TRBJ1-4, with 8 bases matching TRBD1. The CDR3 has 14 amino acids. V shed 7 bases and J 6 bases; nucleotides not matched to a gene: 7. The V gene's germline CDR1 is MNHNS and CDR2 SASEGT. DNA for the CDR3: TGTGCCAGCAACGGGCAGGGGGCTTATGAAAAACTGTTTTTT. Protein: CASNGQGAYEKLFF.

The V gene is TRBV20-1, the J gene TRBJ2-7; no firm D call. With 0 bases removed from V and 4 bases from J, the gap between germline ends came to 4 bases. There are 11 residues in the CDR3. CDR1 and CDR2 from the germline V gene are DFQATT and SNEGSKA (reference sequence). The CDR3 loop is CSARDLYEQYF. CDR3 bases: TGCAGTGCTAGAGATCTTTACGAGCAGTACTTC.

As for this clone: In the same sample, other DNA sequences code for this CDR3. The chain recombines TRBV30 with TRBJ2-1; D not resolved. Trimming removed 3 bases at V and 2 bases at J, with 2 bases between. The CDR3 has 11 residues. Per the germline V gene, CDR1 is GTSNPN and CDR2 is SVGIG (reference sequence). CDR3 sequence (DNA): TGTGCCTGGAGCGCCTACAATGAGCAGTTCTTC. The encoded protein is CAWSAYNEQFF. Complete variable domain (other parts from reference TRBV30 and TRBJ2-1): SQTIHQWPATLVQPVGSPLSLECTVEGTSNPNLYWYRQAAGRGLQLLFYSVGIGQISSEVPQNLSASRPQDRQFILSSKKLLLSDSGFYLCAWSAYNEQFFGPGTRLTVL.

V usage is TRBV30 and J usage is TRBJ1-1, with D tentatively TRBD1 (6 bases). V was pared by 7 bases and J by 4 bases, with 19 bases between. The CDR3 contains 14 residues. Per the germline V gene, CDR1 is GTSNPN and CDR2 is SVGIG (reference sequence). CDR3 DNA: TGTGCCTTCCAGTCGGGGGGCTTGGCCACTGAAGCTTTCTTT. This gives the protein CAFQSGGLATEAFF.

CDR3 sequence: CAWSVVEGWYTF. CDR3 DNA sequence: TGTGCCTGGAGTGTGGTGGAGGGGTGGTACACCTTC. The chain carries TRBV30 and TRBJ1-2; a weak D match, TRBD1 (5 bases). Germline loops: CDR1 GTSNPN, CDR2 SVGIG (reference sequence). The length of the CDR3 is 12 residues. Trimming shortened V by 0 bases and J by 11 bases, and 13 bases separated the two germline ends.

The V gene is TRBV7-9, the J gene TRBJ2-3; 11 bases line up with TRBD2. The CDR3 has 15 amino acids. CDR1 and CDR2 from the germline V gene are SEHNR and FQNEAQ (reference sequence). The ends lost 5 bases at V and 0 bases at J; junction bases unmatched: 1. The CDR3 DNA sequence: TGTGCCAGCAGCCGGACTAGCGGGAGCACAGATACGCAGTATTTT. Translation: CASSRTSGSTDTQYF.

This clone turned up a few times. V usage is TRBV18 and J usage is TRBJ2-4; TRBD1 aligns across 8 bases. The CDR3 has 16 amino acids. Germline CDR1 is KGHSH and CDR2 is LQKENI. V was pared by 6 bases and J by 1 base, with 8 bases of the junction left unmatched. Here the CDR3 DNA reads TGTGCCAGCTCTCCGGCAGGGGGCGCGGCCAAAAACATTCAGTACTTC. Amino acid sequence: CASSPAGGAAKNIQYF.

The chain couples TRBV6-1 to TRBJ2-3, with 10 bases aligning to TRBD2. Trimming cost V 6 bases and J 0 bases; bases outside gene matches: 3. The CDR3 extends over 15 amino acids. CDR1 MNHNS and CDR2 SASEGT come from the germline V gene. The CDR3: CASRLTSGSTDTQYF. CDR3 DNA: TGTGCCAGCAGGTTGACTAGCGGGAGCACAGATACGCAGTATTTT.

V gene TRBV7-8 combines with J gene TRBJ2-7, with TRBD2 matching 7 bases. J was trimmed by 1 base and V by 5 bases; bases with no gene match: 8. Germline CDR1 and CDR2: SGHVS and FQNEAQ. This CDR3 is 15 amino acids long. In nucleotides, the CDR3 is TGTGCCAGCAGCCTCGTCAGGACTAGGTCCTACGAGCAGTACTTC. Translated: CASSLVRTRSYEQYF.

This clone occurred a few times. The CDR3 spells CASSQATNTEAFF. CDR3 nucleotide sequence: TGTGCCAGCTCTCAAGCCACTAACACTGAAGCTTTCTTT. The chain is built from TRBV18 and TRBJ1-1; D is unresolved. Germline lookup yields CDR1 KGHSH and CDR2 LQKENI. Trimming took 6 bases from V and 2 from J, leaving 10 bases between them. The CDR3 is made up of 13 amino acids.

The CDR3 reads CASRGGTGSSPLHF. In DNA form, the CDR3 reads TGTGCCAGCAGAGGCGGGACAGGGAGCTCACCCCTCCACTTT. The rearrangement uses TRBV27 and TRBJ1-6; 9 bases line up with TRBD1. With V trimmed by 6 bases and J by 10 bases, 7 bases remained unmatched. The germline gives CDR1 MNHEY, CDR2 SMNVEV (reference sequence). The CDR3 is 14 residues long.

The chain carries TRBV5-6 and TRBJ1-5; 12 nucleotides agree with TRBD1. CDR3 length: 15 amino acids. V lost 4 bases to trimming and J lost 6 bases; unmatched junction nucleotides: 5. The germline V gene has CDR1 SGHDT and CDR2 YYEEEE. The CDR3 sequence: CASSMGQGAAQPQHF. CDR3 DNA: TGTGCCAGCAGCATGGGACAGGGGGCGGCTCAGCCCCAGCATTTT.

This clone was observed a few times. The chain couples TRBV4-1 to TRBJ2-2, with 9 bases matching TRBD2. Germline V gives CDR1 MGHRA, CDR2 YSYEKL. This CDR3 comprises 17 residues. Trimming removed 4 bases from V and 0 bases from J; junction bases left unmatched: 6. The CDR3 spells CASSLRLAETNTGELFF. CDR3 nucleotides: TGCGCCAGCAGCCTCCGACTAGCGGAAACGAACACCGGGGAGCTGTTTTTT.